The text below deals with one T cell receptor (beta chain). Its antigen is unknown. The sample belongs to a study of T cells in Graves' hyperthyroidism and ophthalmopathy. Regarding the study as a whole: Median prediction lead before ophthalmopathy onset was 6.5 months with the model. Ophthalmopathy cases were set apart from stable hyperthyroidism by a 13 V-J model. Blood samples included most of the expanded thyroid clonotypes exceeding 0.001.

Ahead of any ophthalmopathy symptoms, the blood sample was obtained at the first diagnosis of hyperthyroidism. The germline V gene encodes CDR1 SGHDN and CDR2 FVKESK. The V gene lost 0 bases and the J gene lost 3 bases, with 8 bases spanning the gap. CDR3 length: 14 residues. Amplified TCR beta CDR3 regions derived from RNA transcripts. Researchers ran a first-round RT-PCR on the TCR CDR3 using the HTBI primer set. TCRdb reprocessed the multiplex PCR reads with MiXCR, giving one entry per CDR3 protein. Of hundreds of thousands of distinct CDR3 sequences in the sample, 18% were seen once. The receptor was derived from a woman aged 45-60 years with Graves' hyperthyroidism that later progressed to Graves' ophthalmopathy. Sequenced input: blood. The chain joins TRBV14 to TRBJ1-1; unclear D gene. This CDR3 is CASSQDPVYTEAFF. DNA of the CDR3: TGTGCCAGCAGCCAAGATCCGGTCTACACTGAAGCTTTCTTT. Together with reference TRBV14 and TRBJ1-1, the CDR3 gives the full variable domain: EAGVTQFPSHSVIEKGQTVTLRCDPISGHDNLYWYRRVMGKEIKFLLHFVKESKQDESGMPNNRFLAERTGGTYSTLKVQPAELEDSGVYFCASSQDPVYTEAFFGQGTRLTVV.